Each of the 13 T cell receptor beta chains below was sequenced from the same sample in a study of OX40 agonist ivuxolimab in advanced cancers. The protocol was immunoSEQ multiplex PCR, while the TCRdb copy is restricted to in-frame clones and leaves out a portion. The sample yields 100,000 to 140,000 clones, 91% seen once. The material sequenced was CD4+ or CD8+ T cells sorted from blood, taken in a trial of the OX40 agonist ivuxolimab. All receptors come from an adult with an advanced solid tumor such as melanoma, head and neck, liver or kidney cancer.

The genes are TRBV14 and TRBJ1-1; 10 bases are a match to TRBD1. Per the germline V gene, CDR1 is SGHDN and CDR2 is FVKESK. V lost 2 bases to trimming and J lost 3 bases; unmatched junction nucleotides: 6. The CDR3 runs 16 residues. CDR3 region: CASSQRQGARDTEAFF. The CDR3 region has the DNA TGTGCCAGCAGCCAACGACAGGGGGCGAGGGACACTGAAGCTTTCTTT.

The chain links TRBV6-6 to TRBJ1-3, with a possible D match to TRBD1 (6 bases). CDR1 and CDR2 from the germline V gene are MNHNY and SVGAGI (reference sequence). V was cut by 5 bases and J by 8 bases, with 19 bases left in between. The CDR3 has 15 residues. The CDR3 protein is CASSNDFGGRDTIYF. CDR3 in DNA: TGTGCCAGCAGTAACGACTTCGGGGGCCGGGACACCATATATTTT.

The chain recombines TRBV7-3 with TRBJ1-1; D is ambiguous. CDR3 length: 13 residues. Germline CDR1 reads SGHTA; CDR2 reads FQGTGA. V shed 2 bases and J shed 2 bases, with 6 bases lying between them. CDR3 loop: CASSLEGNTEAFF. CDR3 sequence (DNA): TGTGCCAGCAGCTTAGAGGGAAACACTGAAGCTTTCTTT.

The chain carries TRBV4-2 and TRBJ2-7; a possible D gene is TRBD1 (6 bases). V lost 2 bases and J lost 2, with 10 bases in between. Per germline, CDR1 LGHNA and CDR2 YNFKEQ. The CDR3 loop spans 14 amino acids. The CDR3 sequence: CASSQLQGTYEQYF. CDR3 DNA: TGTGCCAGCAGCCAATTACAGGGAACCTACGAGCAGTACTTC.

The rearrangement links TRBV20-1 to TRBJ1-1; unclear D gene. V lost 6 bases to trimming and J lost 0 bases, with 5 bases between them. This CDR3 region has 11 residues. From germline, CDR1 is DFQATT and CDR2 SNEGSKA (reference sequence). CDR3: CSAALNTEAFF. The DNA of the CDR3 is TGCAGTGCCGCCCTGAACACTGAAGCTTTCTTT.

This chain joins TRBV28 and TRBJ2-7, with a tentative D call TRBD1 (5 bases). With 8 bases removed from V and 3 bases from J, the gap between germline ends came to 20 bases. Germline CDR1 MDHEN, CDR2 SYDVKM. The CDR3 covers 15 residues. CDR3 nucleotides: TGTGCCAGCGCAAGTACAGGAGAGCCAATCTACGAGCAGTACTTC. Translation gives CASASTGEPIYEQYF.

This clone came up once. This rearrangement joins TRBV2 to TRBJ2-7, with D hard to call. CDR1 is SNHLY, CDR2 FYNNEI, per germline. The V end lost 8 bases, the J end lost 2 bases, and 13 bases lay between the germline ends. This CDR3 contains 13 residues. The CDR3 sequence: CASDSRATYEQYF. The CDR3 DNA reads as TGTGCCAGCGATAGTCGGGCCACCTACGAGCAGTACTTC.

The chain links TRBV28 to TRBJ2-5; D is possibly TRBD2 (6 bases). Germline V gene data show CDR1 as MDHEN and CDR2 as SYDVKM. The CDR3 sequence is 15 residues long. Between the trimmed V and J ends, which lost 1 base and 5 bases, there was a span of 14 bases. CDR3 in DNA: TGTGCCAGCAGTTTATCATTCGGGAGACAGGAGACCCAGTACTTC. This sequence encodes CASSLSFGRQETQYF.

This chain links TRBV4-1 with TRBJ1-4; the match to TRBD1 covers 9 bases. Germline CDR1 and CDR2: MGHRA and YSYEKL. CDR3 length: 16 residues. With V trimmed by 5 bases and J by 0 bases, 4 bases remained unmatched. This chain's CDR3 is CASSLGQGATNEKLFF. The CDR3 DNA reads TGCGCCAGCAGCTTGGGACAGGGAGCAACTAATGAAAAACTGTTTTTT.

This chain uses TRBV7-3 with TRBJ2-1; D is uncertain. This CDR3 has 14 residues. Germline V gene lookup returns CDR1 SGHTA and CDR2 FQGTGA. The V end was cut by 2 bases, the J end by 1 base, with 6 bases between. The CDR3 region is CASSLGLSYNEQFF. Written as DNA, the CDR3 is TGTGCCAGCAGCTTAGGGTTATCCTACAATGAGCAGTTCTTC.

V gene TRBV28 combines with J gene TRBJ2-7, with 9 nucleotides matching TRBD2. CDR1 and CDR2 from the germline V gene are MDHEN and SYDVKM. CDR3 length: 15 amino acids. Unmatched junction bases numbered 7, after V lost 7 bases and J lost 0 bases. The CDR3 sequence is CASTVAGLASYEQYF. The CDR3 DNA is TGTGCCAGCACCGTCGCGGGACTAGCCTCCTACGAGCAGTACTTC. Combining the CDR3 with reference TRBV28 and TRBJ2-7 gives the whole variable domain DVKVTQSSRYLVKRTGEKVFLECVQDMDHENMFWYRQDPGLGLRLIYFSYDVKMKEKGDIPEGYSVSREKKERFSLILESASTNQTSMYLCASTVAGLASYEQYFGPGTRLTVT.

V usage is TRBV6-5 and J usage is TRBJ2-5; a possible D gene is TRBD2 (5 bases). CDR3 length: 15 amino acids. In germline, CDR1 is MNHEY, CDR2 SVGAGI. Trimming pared 6 bases from V and 4 bases from J, leaving 18 bases between. The CDR3 loop reads CASSRSGLGSETQYF. Here the CDR3 DNA reads TGTGCCAGCAGCCGTTCAGGACTGGGATCAGAGACCCAGTACTTC.

This chain uses TRBV19 with TRBJ2-1; 9 nucleotides agree with TRBD2. The CDR3 has 15 residues. The trim removed 2 bases at V and 8 bases at J, leaving 7 bases unmatched. Germline V gene lookup returns CDR1 LNHDA and CDR2 SQIVND (reference sequence). CDR3 protein: CASSIFSGSRDEQFF. CDR3 in DNA: TGTGCCAGTAGTATATTTAGCGGGAGTAGGGATGAGCAGTTCTTC.